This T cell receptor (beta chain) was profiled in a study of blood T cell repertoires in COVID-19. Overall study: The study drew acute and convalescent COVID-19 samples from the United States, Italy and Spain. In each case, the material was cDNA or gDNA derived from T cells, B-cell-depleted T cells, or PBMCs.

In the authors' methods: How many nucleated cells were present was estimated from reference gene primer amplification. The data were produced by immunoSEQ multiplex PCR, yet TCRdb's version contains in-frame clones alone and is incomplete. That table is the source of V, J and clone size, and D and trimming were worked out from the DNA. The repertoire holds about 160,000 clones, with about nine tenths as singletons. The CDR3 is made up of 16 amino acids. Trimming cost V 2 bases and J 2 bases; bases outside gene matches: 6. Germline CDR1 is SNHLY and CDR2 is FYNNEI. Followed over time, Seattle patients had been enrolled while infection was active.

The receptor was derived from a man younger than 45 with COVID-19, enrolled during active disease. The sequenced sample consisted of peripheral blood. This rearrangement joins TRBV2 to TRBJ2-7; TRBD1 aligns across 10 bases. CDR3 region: CASSETGTGDTYEQYF. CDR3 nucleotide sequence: TGTGCCAGCAGTGAAACCGGGACAGGGGACACCTACGAGCAGTACTTC.